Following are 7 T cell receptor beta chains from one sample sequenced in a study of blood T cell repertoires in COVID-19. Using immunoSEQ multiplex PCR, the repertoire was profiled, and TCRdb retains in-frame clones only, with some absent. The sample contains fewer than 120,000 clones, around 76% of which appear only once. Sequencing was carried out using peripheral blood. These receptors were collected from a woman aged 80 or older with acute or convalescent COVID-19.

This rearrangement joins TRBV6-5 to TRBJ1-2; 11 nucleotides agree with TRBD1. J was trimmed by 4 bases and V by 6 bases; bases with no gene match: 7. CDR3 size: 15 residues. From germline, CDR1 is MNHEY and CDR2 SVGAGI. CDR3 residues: CASSAGTGGSYGYTF. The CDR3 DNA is TGTGCCAGCAGCGCCGGGACAGGGGGAAGCTATGGCTACACCTTC.

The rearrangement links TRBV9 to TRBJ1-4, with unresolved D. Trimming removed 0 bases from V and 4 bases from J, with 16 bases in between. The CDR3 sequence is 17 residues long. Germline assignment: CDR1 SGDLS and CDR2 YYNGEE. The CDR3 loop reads CASSVGIRTKVNEKLFF. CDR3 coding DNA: TGTGCCAGCAGCGTAGGAATTCGAACTAAAGTTAATGAAAAACTGTTTTTT.

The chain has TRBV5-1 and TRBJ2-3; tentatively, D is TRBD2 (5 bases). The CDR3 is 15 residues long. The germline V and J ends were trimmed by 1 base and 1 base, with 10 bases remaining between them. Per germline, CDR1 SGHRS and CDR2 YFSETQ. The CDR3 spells CASSLLRVGTDTQYF. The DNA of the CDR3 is TGCGCCAGCAGCTTGCTGAGGGTCGGCACAGATACGCAGTATTTT.

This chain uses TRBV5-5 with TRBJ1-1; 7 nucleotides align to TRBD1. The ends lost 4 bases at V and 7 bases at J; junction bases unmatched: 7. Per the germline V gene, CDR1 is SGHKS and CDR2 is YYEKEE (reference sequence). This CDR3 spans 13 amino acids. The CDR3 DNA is TGTGCCAGCAGCCGAAAATCAGGGGGTGAAGCTTTCTTT. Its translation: CASSRKSGGEAFF.

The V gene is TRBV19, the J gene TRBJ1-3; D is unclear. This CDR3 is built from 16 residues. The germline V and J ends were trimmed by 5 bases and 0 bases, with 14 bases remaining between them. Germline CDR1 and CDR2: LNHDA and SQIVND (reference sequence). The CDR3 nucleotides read TGTGCCAGTAGTCGGGGTGAGGGTAGCTCTGGAAACACCATATATTTT. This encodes CASSRGEGSSGNTIYF.

DNA of the CDR3: TGCGCCAGCAGTCACCGGGACAGGGCAGTTGGGGAGCTGTTTTTT. Protein sequence: CASSHRDRAVGELFF. This chain connects TRBV23-1 to TRBJ2-2, with 9 bases identical to TRBD1. TRBV23-1 is reported as an ORF; its role is uncertain. The CDR3 sequence is 15 residues long. V lost 3 bases to trimming and J lost 8 bases; unmatched junction nucleotides: 7.

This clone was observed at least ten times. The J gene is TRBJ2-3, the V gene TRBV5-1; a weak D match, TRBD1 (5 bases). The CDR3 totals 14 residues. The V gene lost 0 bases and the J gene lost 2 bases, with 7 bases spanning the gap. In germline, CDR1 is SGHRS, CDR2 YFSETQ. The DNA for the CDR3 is TGCGCCAGCAGCTTGGGGGGCTACACAGATACGCAGTATTTT. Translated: CASSLGGYTDTQYF. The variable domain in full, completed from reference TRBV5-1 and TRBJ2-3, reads KAGVTQTPRYLIKTRGQQVTLSCSPISGHRSVSWYQQTPGQGLQFLFEYFSETQRNKGNFPGRFSGRQFSNSRSEMNVSTLELGDSALYLCASSLGGYTDTQYFGPGTRLTVL.